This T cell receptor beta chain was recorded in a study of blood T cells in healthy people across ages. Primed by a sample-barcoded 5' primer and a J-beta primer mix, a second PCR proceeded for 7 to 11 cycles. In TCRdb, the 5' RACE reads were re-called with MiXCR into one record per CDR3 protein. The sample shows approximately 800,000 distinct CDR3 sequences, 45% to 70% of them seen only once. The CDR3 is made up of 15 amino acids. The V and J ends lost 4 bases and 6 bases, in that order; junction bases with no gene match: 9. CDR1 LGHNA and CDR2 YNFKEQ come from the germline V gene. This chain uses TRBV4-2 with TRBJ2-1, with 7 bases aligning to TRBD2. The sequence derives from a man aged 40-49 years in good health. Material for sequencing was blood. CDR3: CASSRTGLVSNEQFF. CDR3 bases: TGTGCCAGCAGCCGAACAGGACTAGTCTCCAATGAGCAGTTCTTC.